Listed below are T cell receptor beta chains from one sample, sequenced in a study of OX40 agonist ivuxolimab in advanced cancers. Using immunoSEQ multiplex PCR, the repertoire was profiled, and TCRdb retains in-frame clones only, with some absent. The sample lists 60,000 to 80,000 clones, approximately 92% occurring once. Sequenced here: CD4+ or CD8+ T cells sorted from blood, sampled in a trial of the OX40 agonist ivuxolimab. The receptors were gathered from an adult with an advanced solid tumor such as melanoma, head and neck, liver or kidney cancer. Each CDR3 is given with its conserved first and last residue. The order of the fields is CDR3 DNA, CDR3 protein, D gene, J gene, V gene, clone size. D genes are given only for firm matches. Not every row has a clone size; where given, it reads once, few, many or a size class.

TGCGCCAGCAGGGGGGGACAATTCAATCAGCCCCAGCATTTT CASRGGQFNQPQHF . TRBJ1-5 TRBV10-2 once
TGTGCCAGCAGCCCGGTTCCACCAGATACGCAGTATTTT CASSPVPPDTQYF . TRBJ2-3 TRBV5-4 .
TGTGCCATCAGTGAGTACAGGGTAGGAGGGAAGACCGGGGAGCTGTTTTTT CAISEYRVGGKTGELFF . TRBJ2-2 TRBV10-3 .
TGCGCCAGCAGCTTGCGAGGGACAGGGGATATCGACACTGAAGCTTTCTTT CASSLRGTGDIDTEAFF TRBD1 TRBJ1-1 TRBV5-1 .
TGCGCCAGCAGCAGAGCGGGGGGACGCACAGATACGCAGTATTTT CASSRAGGRTDTQYF TRBD2 TRBJ2-3 TRBV5-1 .
TGTGCCAGCAGTCCGGATCTCACAGATACGCAGTATTTT CASSPDLTDTQYF . TRBJ2-3 TRBV6-5 .
TGTGCCAGCAGCCCACAAGCGGGTGGAGCCTACGAGCAGTACTTC CASSPQAGGAYEQYF . TRBJ2-7 TRBV7-2 .
TGTGCCAGCAGCCTAAGGACAGGGGCTAACTATGGCTACACCTTC CASSLRTGANYGYTF TRBD1 TRBJ1-2 TRBV9 .
TGCGCCAGCAGCTTGGAGGCCGCACACTCTGGAAACACCATATATTTT CASSLEAAHSGNTIYF . TRBJ1-3 TRBV5-1 .
TGTGCCAGCAGCTTAGGGGACACCTATGAGAGGCCCCAGCATTTT CASSLGDTYERPQHF . TRBJ1-5 TRBV7-8 few
TGCGCCAGCAGCTCGCCGACAGGAGCCAATTTGAACACTGAAGCTTTCTTT CASSSPTGANLNTEAFF . TRBJ1-1 TRBV5-1 .
TGTGCCAGTACCACAAGGCTAGTTCCGGGCAGCAATCAGCCCCAGCATTTT CASTTRLVPGSNQPQHF . TRBJ1-5 TRBV19 .
TGTGCCAGCAGTGATGTTATGGGGTTTAATTCACCCCTCCACTTT CASSDVMGFNSPLHF . TRBJ1-6 TRBV2 .
TGTGCCAGCAGTGAAGGTGAGGGTGCCAACACTGAAGCTTTCTTT CASSEGEGANTEAFF . TRBJ1-1 TRBV2 .
TGCGCCAGCAGCTCCAAATCCCCGAGCGTTGAAGCTTTCTTT CASSSKSPSVEAFF . TRBJ1-1 TRBV5-1 .
TGCAGCTATCGGGACACCAATCAGCCCCAGCATTTT CSYRDTNQPQHF . TRBJ1-5 TRBV29-1 .
TGTGCCACCAGCAGAGGCCAAATAGATACGCAGTATTTT CATSRGQIDTQYF . TRBJ2-3 TRBV15 few
TGTGCTAGCAGCTTTGTCCGCACAGATACGCAGTATTTT CASSFVRTDTQYF . TRBJ2-3 TRBV7-7 .
TGCGCCGGCAGCCCCCGGATGGGAGGCAATGAGCAGTTCTTC CAGSPRMGGNEQFF . TRBJ2-1 TRBV5-1 .
TGTGCCAGCAGAAACCGACAGGGGTCCGAGCAGTACTTC CASRNRQGSEQYF TRBD1 TRBJ2-7 TRBV6-5 .
TGTGCCAGCAGTGATGAACAGGGGCTCGGCTACACCTTC CASSDEQGLGYTF TRBD1 TRBJ1-2 TRBV2 once
TGCGCCAGCAGCCCCGGACAGGCCTACAATGAGCAGTTCTTC CASSPGQAYNEQFF TRBD1 TRBJ2-1 TRBV5-1 .
TGTGCCAGCAGTGGAGCGGGACAGGGGTCCTACGAGCAGTACTTC CASSGAGQGSYEQYF TRBD1 TRBJ2-7 TRBV28 once
TGTGCCAGCAGTTTACCTCCCTGGGGAGGTTACAATGAGCAGTTCTTC CASSLPPWGGYNEQFF . TRBJ2-1 TRBV27 .
TGCAGCGTCCGAGGGGAGACTGAAGCTTTCTTT CSVRGETEAFF . TRBJ1-1 TRBV29-1 once
TGTGCCAGCAGTGCACTATTACTAGAAGGAGCGGATACGCAGTATTTT CASSALLLEGADTQYF . TRBJ2-3 TRBV2 .
TGTGCCAGCAGCTTAGATTTGATAGGGTCCCCTCACAAGTATTTT CASSLDLIGSPHKYF . TRBJ2-3 TRBV13 .